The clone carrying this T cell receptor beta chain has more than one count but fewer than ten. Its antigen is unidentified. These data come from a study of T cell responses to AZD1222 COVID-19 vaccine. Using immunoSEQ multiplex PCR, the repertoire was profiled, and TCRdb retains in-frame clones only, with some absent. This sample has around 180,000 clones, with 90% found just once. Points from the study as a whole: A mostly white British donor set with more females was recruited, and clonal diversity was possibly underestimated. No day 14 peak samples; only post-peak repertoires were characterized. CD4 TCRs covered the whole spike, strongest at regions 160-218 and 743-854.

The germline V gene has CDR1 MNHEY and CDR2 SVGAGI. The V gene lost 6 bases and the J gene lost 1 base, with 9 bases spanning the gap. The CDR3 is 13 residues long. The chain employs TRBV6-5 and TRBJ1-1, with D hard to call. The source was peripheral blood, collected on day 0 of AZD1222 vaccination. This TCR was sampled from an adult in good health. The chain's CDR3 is CASSPGQNTEAFF. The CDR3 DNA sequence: TGTGCCAGCAGCCCCGGGCAGAACACTGAAGCTTTCTTT.